The 27 T cell receptor beta chains below were found in one sample sequenced in a study of long-term antiretroviral therapy in people with HIV. The run of the v3.0 immunoSEQ assay was at survey level. Measured with immunoSEQ multiplex PCR; TCRdb has only the in-frame clones, and not every one. The sample consists of some 16,000 clones, 80% to 90% of them appearing once. The sequencing here drew on unsorted PBMCs, taken 0.5 years after starting antiretroviral therapy. These TCRs come from a woman in her forties with HIV.

CDR3 DNA: TGTGCCAGCGAAGGGTGGGTCGACAATGAGCAGTTCTTC. Its protein product is CASEGWVDNEQFF. V is TRBV6-1 and J is TRBJ2-1; D not resolved. The length of the CDR3 is 13 residues. Germline values: CDR1 MNHNS, CDR2 SASEGT. V lost 8 bases, J lost 5 bases, and 13 bases lay in between.

The DNA of the CDR3 is TGTGCCAGCAGCTTAGGGGGAGCGGGCTCCACAGATACGCAGTATTTT. It is translated as CASSLGGAGSTDTQYF. The chain carries TRBV7-2 and TRBJ2-3; the D gene is possibly TRBD2 (6 bases). Germline-derived CDR1 and CDR2 are SGHTA and FQGNSA. Trimming took off 1 base at V and 2 bases at J, with 13 bases between the two ends. This CDR3 has 16 amino acids. The entire variable domain, with the rest obtained from reference TRBV7-2 and TRBJ2-3, is as follows: GAGVSQSPSNKVTEKGKDVELRCDPISGHTALYWYRQSLGQGLEFLIYFQGNSAPDKSGLPSDRFSAERTGGSVSTLTIQRTQQEDSAVYLCASSLGGAGSTDTQYFGPGTRLTVL.

This chain uses TRBV4-1 with TRBJ2-7; D unresolved. The V end lost 2 bases, the J end lost 3 bases, and 8 bases lay between the germline ends. The CDR3 contains 13 residues. Germline V gene sequence: CDR1 MGHRA, CDR2 YSYEKL. The CDR3 DNA reads as TGCGCCAGCAGCCAACGGATGTACTACGAGCAGTACTTC. Translation: CASSQRMYYEQYF.

V and J are TRBV10-3 and TRBJ2-7, with 10 bases identical to TRBD1. V shed 4 bases, J shed 4 bases, and the junction held 7 bases outside the gene matches. Looked up from germline, CDR1 is ENHRY and CDR2 is SYGVKD. This CDR3 region has 15 residues. CDR3 coding DNA: TGTGCCATCAGTGGAAAAGGGACAGGGGTTTACGAGCAGTACTTC. As protein: CAISGKGTGVYEQYF.

The chain recombines TRBV15 with TRBJ2-1; 11 bases line up with TRBD1. Germline CDR1 and CDR2: LNHNV and YYDKDF (reference sequence). V shed 4 bases and J 2 bases; nucleotides not matched to a gene: 1. The CDR3 has 15 amino acids. The CDR3 sequence: CATSTGQGAYNEQFF. CDR3 coding DNA: TGTGCCACCAGCACGGGACAGGGGGCCTACAATGAGCAGTTCTTC.

The chain is built from TRBV28 and TRBJ2-3, with TRBD2 identical over 10 bases. Trimming took 1 base from V and 5 from J; bases not matched to a gene: 6. The CDR3 is 16 residues long. The germline V gene encodes CDR1 MDHEN and CDR2 SYDVKM. The CDR3 loop reads CASSLLEREGRDTQYF. The CDR3 coding sequence is TGTGCCAGCAGTTTATTGGAGCGGGAGGGCAGAGATACGCAGTATTTT.

This clone was counted only a few times. This chain links TRBV6-5 with TRBJ2-7; D is undetermined. The germline V gene has CDR1 MNHEY and CDR2 SVGAGI. V lost 0 bases to trimming and J lost 3 bases, with 12 bases between them. This CDR3 contains 15 residues. The CDR3 coding sequence is TGTGCCAGCAGTTACTCGGAAGGAGATCTCTACGAGCAGTACTTC. This gives the protein CASSYSEGDLYEQYF.

This clone was picked up one time. The V and J genes are TRBV5-6 and TRBJ2-1; D possibly corresponds to TRBD2 (6 bases). CDR3 size: 16 residues. The germline V gene encodes CDR1 SGHDT and CDR2 YYEEEE. V was clipped by 1 base and J by 7 bases, with 18 bases between them. The CDR3 region is CASSLLSDRRVNEQFF. DNA of the CDR3: TGTGCCAGCAGCTTGTTAAGTGATAGGAGGGTGAATGAGCAGTTCTTC.

This chain connects TRBV14 to TRBJ1-2; 8 nucleotides line up with TRBD1. J lost 1 base, V lost 1 base, and 11 bases had no gene match. From germline, CDR1 is SGHDN and CDR2 FVKESK. The CDR3 sequence is 18 residues long. The CDR3 is CASSQAPPTGARNYGYTF. The CDR3 nucleotides read TGTGCCAGCAGCCAAGCGCCCCCGACAGGGGCACGTAACTATGGCTACACCTTC. The complete variable domain, with remaining parts taken from reference TRBV14 and TRBJ1-2, reads EAGVTQFPSHSVIEKGQTVTLRCDPISGHDNLYWYRRVMGKEIKFLLHFVKESKQDESGMPNNRFLAERTGGTYSTLKVQPAELEDSGVYFCASSQAPPTGARNYGYTFGSGTRLTVV.

V is TRBV5-4 and J is TRBJ2-5; 11 nucleotides match TRBD1. The germline V gene has CDR1 SGHNT and CDR2 YYREEE (reference sequence). The CDR3 consists of 13 residues. The V segment lost 5 bases and the J segment 5 bases; nucleotides outside the gene matches: 2. In DNA form, the CDR3 reads TGTGCCAGCAGACGGACAGGGGGCGAGACCCAGTACTTC. Translating it yields CASRRTGGETQYF.

The V gene is TRBV5-1, the J gene TRBJ2-5; 8 positions agree with TRBD1. Gene TRBJ2-7 matches the end of the DNA better, so the J call may be wrong. The CDR3 contains 15 residues. CDR1 and CDR2 from the germline V gene are SGHRS and YFSETQ. The CDR3 sequence is CASSWLQGVSYEQYF. As DNA, the CDR3 is TGCGCCAGCAGCTGGCTACAGGGGGTCTCCTACGAGCAGTACTTC.

DNA for the CDR3: TGTGCCAGCTGTTGTTCTAGGCACGGCAATCAGCCCCAGCATTTT. Translated: CASCCSRHGNQPQHF. V and J are TRBV28 and TRBJ1-5; D not resolved. CDR3 length: 15 residues. Germline-derived CDR1 and CDR2 are MDHEN and SYDVKM. Trimming removed 8 bases at V and 2 bases at J, with 16 bases between.

This sequence joins TRBV27 and TRBJ2-1; TRBD2 agrees at 11 bases. The CDR3 loop spans 15 amino acids. Germline V gives CDR1 MNHEY, CDR2 SMNVEV (reference sequence). The ends lost 6 bases at V and 7 bases at J; junction bases unmatched: 8. CDR3 amino acids: CASSIAGLAVNEQFF. The CDR3 DNA is TGTGCCAGCAGCATCGCGGGACTAGCGGTTAATGAGCAGTTCTTC.

V and J are TRBV5-1 and TRBJ1-4, with unresolved D. The CDR3 has 14 residues. Trimming cost V 0 bases and J 8 bases, with 11 bases left between them. The V gene's germline CDR1 is SGHRS and CDR2 YFSETQ. CDR3 in DNA: TGCGCCAGCAGCTTGGCATCTAGAGGGGAAAAACTGTTTTTT. This codes for CASSLASRGEKLFF.

This sequence joins TRBV29-1 and TRBJ2-5, with 12 bases identical to TRBD2. The germline gives CDR1 SQVTM, CDR2 ANQGSEA. This CDR3 spans 14 amino acids. V trimming: 7 bases; J trimming: 4 bases; junction bases outside the gene matches: 7. CDR3 region: CSESPGLAGETQYF. DNA for the CDR3: TGCAGCGAGAGCCCGGGACTAGCGGGAGAGACCCAGTACTTC.

The chain carries TRBV4-2 and TRBJ2-2, with TRBD1 matching 11 bases. The V gene's germline CDR1 is LGHNA and CDR2 YNFKEQ. The junction had 7 bases not matched to a gene; V was cut back by 0 bases and J by 4 bases. The CDR3 extends over 18 amino acids. CDR3 residues: CASSQERQGTGGTGELFF. In DNA form, the CDR3 reads TGTGCCAGCAGCCAAGAGAGACAAGGGACAGGGGGCACCGGGGAGCTGTTTTTT.

Comment on this clone: Relative to the germline gene, one junction end is altered; a read error may explain this. The chain combines TRBV29-1 with TRBJ2-4; 10 nucleotides line up with TRBD2. The germline CDR1 and CDR2 sequences are SQVTM and ANQGSEA. The CDR3 covers 17 residues. The CDR3 DNA reads as TGCAGCCTTGAGGTTTGGGCTAGCGGGAGTTCCAAAAACATTCAGTACTTC. This encodes CSLEVWASGSSKNIQYF.

CDR3: CASSRPPNTDTQYF. The CDR3, as DNA: TGTGCCAGCTCGCGCCCCCCAAACACAGATACGCAGTATTTT. This chain joins TRBV18 and TRBJ2-3, with D unresolved. This CDR3 region has 14 residues. Trimming shortened V by 6 bases and J by 2 bases, and 12 bases separated the two germline ends. Germline assignment: CDR1 KGHSH and CDR2 LQKENI.

The chain recombines TRBV2 with TRBJ1-1, with a weak D call TRBD1 (5 bases). The length of the CDR3 is 15 residues. CDR1 SNHLY and CDR2 FYNNEI come from the germline V gene. The ends were cut back, 6 bases at V and 4 bases at J, with 18 bases in the middle. In DNA, the CDR3 is TGTGCCAGCAGCTGGGACCGAGGCAGAGGCACTGAAGCTTTCTTT. Translation gives CASSWDRGRGTEAFF.

The V and J genes are TRBV20-1 and TRBJ1-2; no firm D call. The V end was cut by 5 bases, the J end by 8 bases, with 3 bases between. The CDR3 runs to 8 residues. The germline gives CDR1 DFQATT, CDR2 SNEGSKA (reference sequence). In DNA, the CDR3 is TGCAGTGCTGGGGGCTACACCTTC. Protein sequence: CSAGGYTF.

This clone qualifies as medium-sized. This chain links TRBV28 with TRBJ2-5; D possibly corresponds to TRBD1 (5 bases). Trimming stripped 7 bases from V and 4 bases from J, with 22 bases between. Germline assignment: CDR1 MDHEN and CDR2 SYDVKM. The CDR3 has 16 amino acids. DNA of the CDR3: TGTGCCAGCAAAAAAAAGGGGCGACCACAAGGAGAGACCCAGTACTTC. Translating it yields CASKKKGRPQGETQYF.

V and J are TRBV5-1 and TRBJ2-3; tentatively, D is TRBD2 (6 bases). CDR1 is SGHRS and CDR2 is YFSETQ in the germline V gene. The CDR3 runs to 15 residues. V shed 0 bases and J shed 10 bases, with 18 bases lying between them. CDR3 amino acids: CASSLELRREFPQYF. CDR3 DNA: TGCGCCAGCAGCTTGGAGTTACGGCGGGAATTCCCGCAGTATTTT.

The chain uses TRBV18 and TRBJ1-4; the D is unclear. CDR1 KGHSH and CDR2 LQKENI come from the germline V gene. The CDR3 length is 14 residues. The V end was cut by 2 bases, the J end by 8 bases, with 12 bases between. CDR3 amino acids: CASSPYEVEEKLFF. As DNA, the CDR3 is TGTGCCAGCTCACCATACGAAGTGGAGGAAAAACTGTTTTTT.

The chain has TRBV5-4 and TRBJ1-3; D remains ambiguous. Germline-derived CDR1 and CDR2 are SGHNT and YYREEE (reference sequence). The germline V and J ends were trimmed by 0 bases and 0 bases, with 10 bases remaining between them. CDR3 size: 16 residues. CDR3 loop: CASSLDRPNSGNTIYF. CDR3 DNA: TGTGCCAGCAGCTTGGACCGACCGAACTCTGGAAACACCATATATTTT. Full variable domain (outside the CDR3, taken from reference TRBV5-4 and TRBJ1-3): ETGVTQSPTHLIKTRGQQVTLRCSSQSGHNTVSWYQQALGQGPQFIFQYYREEENGRGNFPPRFSGLQFPNYSSELNVNALELDDSALYLCASSLDRPNSGNTIYFGEGSWLTVV.

The chain uses TRBV6-5 and TRBJ2-2, with D possibly called TRBD1 or TRBD2 (5 bases each). This CDR3 has 15 residues. Per germline, CDR1 MNHEY and CDR2 SVGAGI. Trimming cost V 0 bases and J 6 bases, with 11 bases left between them. This CDR3 reads CASSYSSQGAGELFF. The CDR3, as DNA: TGTGCCAGCAGTTACTCGTCGCAGGGAGCCGGGGAGCTGTTTTTT.

The chain combines TRBV13 with TRBJ1-3; unclear D gene. V gave up 3 bases and J gave up 0 bases, with 9 bases separating them. The CDR3 sequence is 15 residues long. Germline CDR1 PRHDT, CDR2 FYEKMQ (reference sequence). CDR3 in amino acids: CASSFKQISGNTIYF. CDR3 in DNA: TGTGCCAGCAGCTTTAAGCAGATCTCTGGAAACACCATATATTTT.

The CDR3: CASSLAGGAPVGYTF. In DNA form, the CDR3 reads TGTGCCAGCAGCTTAGCGGGGGGGGCCCCTGTTGGCTACACCTTC. The gene calls are TRBV7-2 and TRBJ1-2; perhaps TRBD1 as D (6 bases). Germline V gene data show CDR1 as SGHTA and CDR2 as FQGNSA. V gave up 0 bases and J gave up 7 bases, with 15 bases separating them. The CDR3 totals 15 residues. The whole variable domain, remainder taken from reference TRBV7-2 and TRBJ1-2, is GAGVSQSPSNKVTEKGKDVELRCDPISGHTALYWYRQSLGQGLEFLIYFQGNSAPDKSGLPSDRFSAERTGGSVSTLTIQRTQQEDSAVYLCASSLAGGAPVGYTFGSGTRLTVV.